This T cell receptor beta chain was recorded in a study of T-cell memory formation after mild COVID-19. TCRdb processed the 5' RACE reads anew with MiXCR; each CDR3 protein has one entry. The profile shows around 260,000 distinct CDR3 sequences, roughly 16% of them singletons. This clonotype was recorded many times. This sequence originates from a man in his late teens or twenties who had mild COVID-19 (a few samples of this study predate the infection). Cell type and time point are not known. Sequenced sample: PBMCs or a T cell subset sorted from them (not recorded which).

As DNA, the CDR3 is TGTGCCAGCAGCTCGACCGGGACAGGGGGCCTCGATACGCAGTATTTT. Its translation is CASSSTGTGGLDTQYF. This chain links TRBV7-9 with TRBJ2-3; 12 bases are shared with TRBD1. With V trimmed by 4 bases and J by 6 bases, 8 bases remained unmatched. The CDR3 is made up of 16 amino acids. CDR1 SEHNR and CDR2 FQNEAQ come from the germline V gene (reference sequence).